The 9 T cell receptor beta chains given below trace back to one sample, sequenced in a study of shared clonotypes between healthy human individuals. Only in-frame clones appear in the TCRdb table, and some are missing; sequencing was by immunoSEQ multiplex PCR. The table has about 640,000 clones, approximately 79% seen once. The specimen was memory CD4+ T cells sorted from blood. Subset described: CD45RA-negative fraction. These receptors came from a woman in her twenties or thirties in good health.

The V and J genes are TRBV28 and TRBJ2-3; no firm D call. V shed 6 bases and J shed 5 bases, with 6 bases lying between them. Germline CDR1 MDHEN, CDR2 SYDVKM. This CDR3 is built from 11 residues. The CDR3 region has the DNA TGTGCCAGCAGGGAGAAAGATACGCAGTATTTT. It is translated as CASREKDTQYF.

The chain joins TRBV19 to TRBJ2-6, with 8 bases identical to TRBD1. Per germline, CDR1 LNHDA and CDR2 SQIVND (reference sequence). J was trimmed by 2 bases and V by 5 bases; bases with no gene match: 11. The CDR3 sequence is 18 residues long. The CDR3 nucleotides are TGTGCCAGTAGTTCGACAGGGGCCGCCGTTCCTGGGGCCAACGTCCTGACTTTC. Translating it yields CASSSTGAAVPGANVLTF.

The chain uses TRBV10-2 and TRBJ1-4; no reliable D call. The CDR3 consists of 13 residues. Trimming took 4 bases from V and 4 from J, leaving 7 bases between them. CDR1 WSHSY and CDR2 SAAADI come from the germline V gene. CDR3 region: CASSGQFNEKLFF. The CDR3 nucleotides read TGCGCCAGCAGTGGGCAGTTTAATGAAAAACTGTTTTTT.

This chain's CDR3 is CASSLTGQGAGNTIYF. CDR3 bases: TGTGCCAGCAGCTTAACGGGACAGGGGGCCGGAAACACCATATATTTT. This chain links TRBV7-6 with TRBJ1-3, with 12 bases fitting TRBD1. CDR1 is SGHVS and CDR2 is FNYEAQ in the germline V gene. With V trimmed by 2 bases and J by 4 bases, 3 bases remained unmatched. CDR3 length equals 16 residues.

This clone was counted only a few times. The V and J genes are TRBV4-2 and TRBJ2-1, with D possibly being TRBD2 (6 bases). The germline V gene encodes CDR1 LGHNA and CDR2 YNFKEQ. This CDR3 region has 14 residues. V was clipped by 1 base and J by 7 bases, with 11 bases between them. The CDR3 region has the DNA TGTGCCAGCAGCCAAGTCGGGGGAGTGAATGAGCAGTTCTTC. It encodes CASSQVGGVNEQFF.

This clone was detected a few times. The CDR3 reads CSVRSMGNEQFF. The CDR3 DNA sequence: TGCAGCGTTAGGTCTATGGGAAATGAGCAGTTCTTC. This chain links TRBV29-1 with TRBJ2-1; D call uncertain. V was shortened by 5 bases and J by 7 bases, with 12 bases between the two germline ends. The CDR3 is 12 residues long. Germline V lookup: CDR1 SQVTM, CDR2 ANQGSEA.

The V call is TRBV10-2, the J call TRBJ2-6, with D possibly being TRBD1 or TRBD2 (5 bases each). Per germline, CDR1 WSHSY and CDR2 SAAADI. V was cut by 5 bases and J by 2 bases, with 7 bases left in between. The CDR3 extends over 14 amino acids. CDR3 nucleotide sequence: TGCGCCAGCAGTTTGGGGGCTGGGGCCAACGTCCTGACTTTC. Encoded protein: CASSLGAGANVLTF.

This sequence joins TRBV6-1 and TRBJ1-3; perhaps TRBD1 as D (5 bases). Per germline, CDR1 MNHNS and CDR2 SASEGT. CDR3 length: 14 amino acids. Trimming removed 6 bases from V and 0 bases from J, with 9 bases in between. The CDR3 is CASRIQDSGNTIYF. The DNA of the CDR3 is TGTGCCAGCAGGATACAGGACTCTGGAAACACCATATATTTT.

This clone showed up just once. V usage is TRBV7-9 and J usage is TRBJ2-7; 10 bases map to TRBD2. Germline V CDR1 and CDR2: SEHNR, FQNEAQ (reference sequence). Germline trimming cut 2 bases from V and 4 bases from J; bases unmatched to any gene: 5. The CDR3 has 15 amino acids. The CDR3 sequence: CASSLRASGSYEQYF. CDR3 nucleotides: TGTGCCAGCAGCTTAAGGGCTAGCGGGAGTTACGAGCAGTACTTC.